Listed below are T cell receptor beta chains from one sample, sequenced in a study of T cells in Graves' hyperthyroidism and ophthalmopathy. TCRdb re-derived calls from the multiplex PCR reads in MiXCR, one entry per CDR3 protein. Among 600,000 to 900,000 distinct CDR3 sequences listed, less than 20% were seen once. The specimen sequenced was blood. The receptors stem from a man aged 18 to 29 with Graves' hyperthyroidism. Both conserved end residues are part of each CDR3. Fields, in order: V gene, J gene, clone size, CDR3 length, D gene, CDR3 protein, CDR3 DNA. The D gene is left open where the match is weak. Only some rows state a clone size, as once, few, many or a class for expanded clones.

v_gene: TRBV9
j_gene: TRBJ2-3
abundance: many
len: 15
d_gene: TRBD2
CDR3aa: CASSVVAGGTDTQYF
CDR3nt: TGTGCCAGCAGCGTAGTGGCGGGAGGCACAGATACGCAGTATTTT

v_gene: TRBV5-1
j_gene: TRBJ1-4
abundance: -
len: 16
d_gene: -
CDR3aa: CASSLGQTSFGEKLFF
CDR3nt: TGCGCCAGCAGCTTGGGACAGACCTCCTTCGGGGAAAAACTGTTTTTT

v_gene: TRBV28
j_gene: TRBJ2-7
abundance: few
len: 14
d_gene: -
CDR3aa: CASSKRGRSYEQYF
CDR3nt: TGTGCCAGCAGCAAGCGCGGGCGGTCCTACGAGCAGTACTTC

v_gene: TRBV20-1
j_gene: TRBJ1-2
abundance: -
len: 13
d_gene: -
CDR3aa: CSARDNTETGYTF
CDR3nt: TGCAGTGCTAGAGATAACACGGAAACTGGCTACACCTTC

v_gene: TRBV18
j_gene: TRBJ2-7
abundance: once
len: 13
d_gene: -
CDR3aa: CASSPIREYEQYF
CDR3nt: TGTGCCAGCTCACCGATCAGAGAATACGAGCAGTACTTC

v_gene: TRBV20-1
j_gene: TRBJ2-7
abundance: many
len: 13
d_gene: -
CDR3aa: CSASFPGNYEQYF
CDR3nt: TGCAGTGCTAGCTTTCCAGGAAACTACGAGCAGTACTTC

v_gene: TRBV7-2
j_gene: TRBJ2-3
abundance: many
len: 16
d_gene: TRBD1
CDR3aa: CASSFRTGGPTDTQYF
CDR3nt: TGTGCCAGCAGCTTCAGGACAGGGGGGCCCACAGATACGCAGTATTTT

v_gene: TRBV6-2/TRBV6-3
j_gene: TRBJ2-3
abundance: many
len: 18
d_gene: TRBD2
CDR3aa: CASSYPGLAGAVTDTQYF
CDR3nt: TGTGCCAGCAGTTACCCCGGACTAGCGGGAGCTGTCACAGATACGCAGTATTTT

v_gene: TRBV6-1
j_gene: TRBJ2-7
abundance: -
len: 15
d_gene: -
CDR3aa: CASSESSGRLYEQYF
CDR3nt: TGTGCCAGCAGTGAATCCTCGGGTCGTTTGTACGAGCAGTACTTC

v_gene: TRBV27
j_gene: TRBJ2-5
abundance: once
len: 13
d_gene: TRBD2
CDR3aa: CAIGGGRGETQYF
CDR3nt: TGTGCCATCGGGGGGGGGCGAGGGGAGACCCAGTACTTC

v_gene: TRBV28
j_gene: TRBJ2-7
abundance: many
len: 15
d_gene: TRBD1
CDR3aa: CASSSFRDRVYEQYF
CDR3nt: TGTGCCAGCAGTTCATTCCGGGACAGGGTCTACGAGCAGTACTTC

v_gene: TRBV7-8
j_gene: TRBJ2-1
abundance: many
len: 15
d_gene: TRBD2
CDR3aa: CASSLKREGNNEQFF
CDR3nt: TGTGCCAGCAGCTTAAAACGGGAGGGGAACAATGAGCAGTTCTTC

v_gene: TRBV6-5
j_gene: TRBJ2-5
abundance: many
len: 15
d_gene: -
CDR3aa: CASSYSDRYQETQYF
CDR3nt: TGTGCCAGCAGTTACTCCGACAGGTATCAAGAGACCCAGTACTTC

v_gene: TRBV28
j_gene: TRBJ1-5
abundance: many
len: 9
d_gene: -
CDR3aa: CASSQPQHF
CDR3nt: TGTGCCAGCAGTCAGCCCCAGCATTTT

v_gene: TRBV6-2/TRBV6-3
j_gene: TRBJ2-7
abundance: many
len: 14
d_gene: TRBD2
CDR3aa: CASRVAGGPDEQYF
CDR3nt: TGTGCCAGCAGGGTAGCGGGAGGGCCGGACGAGCAGTACTTC

v_gene: TRBV19
j_gene: TRBJ2-1
abundance: -
len: 14
d_gene: -
CDR3aa: CASSIGLGGNEQFF
CDR3nt: TGTGCCAGTAGTATAGGGCTAGGGGGCAATGAGCAGTTCTTC

v_gene: TRBV24-1
j_gene: TRBJ2-1
abundance: -
len: 16
d_gene: -
CDR3aa: CATSDLGGTPLSEQFF
CDR3nt: TGTGCCACCAGTGATTTGGGGGGTACCCCCTTAAGTGAGCAGTTCTTC

v_gene: TRBV30
j_gene: TRBJ1-4
abundance: -
len: 14
d_gene: -
CDR3aa: CAWSMTGLNEKLFF
CDR3nt: TGTGCCTGGAGTATGACAGGCTTAAATGAAAAACTGTTTTTT

v_gene: TRBV28
j_gene: TRBJ2-2
abundance: many
len: 15
d_gene: TRBD1
CDR3aa: CASSLGQGWTGELFF
CDR3nt: TGTGCCAGCAGTTTGGGACAGGGGTGGACCGGGGAGCTGTTTTTT

v_gene: TRBV16
j_gene: TRBJ2-1
abundance: -
len: 16
d_gene: -
CDR3aa: CASSPGERTVYNEQFF
CDR3nt: TGTGCCAGCAGCCCGGGGGAAAGGACTGTTTACAATGAGCAGTTCTTC

v_gene: TRBV9
j_gene: TRBJ2-4
abundance: -
len: 14
d_gene: TRBD1
CDR3aa: CASSFGTGRDIQYF
CDR3nt: TGTGCCAGCAGCTTCGGGACAGGGAGGGACATTCAGTACTTC

v_gene: TRBV4-1
j_gene: TRBJ1-4
abundance: -
len: 17
d_gene: -
CDR3aa: CASSPSGLGRFNEKLFF
CDR3nt: TGCGCCAGCAGCCCTAGTGGGCTGGGGCGGTTTAATGAAAAACTGTTTTTT

v_gene: TRBV24-1
j_gene: TRBJ2-1
abundance: -
len: 14
d_gene: -
CDR3aa: CATSDLHLGAEQFF
CDR3nt: TGTGCCACCAGTGATTTGCACCTAGGGGCAGAGCAGTTCTTC

v_gene: TRBV30
j_gene: TRBJ2-7
abundance: many
len: 14
d_gene: TRBD2
CDR3aa: CAWSGRLAEYEQYF
CDR3nt: TGTGCCTGGAGTGGGCGACTAGCAGAGTACGAGCAGTACTTC

v_gene: TRBV20-1
j_gene: TRBJ2-7
abundance: few
len: 16
d_gene: TRBD1
CDR3aa: CSAVTIAGTGDDEQYF
CDR3nt: TGCAGTGCTGTGACCATCGCCGGGACAGGGGACGACGAGCAGTACTTC

v_gene: TRBV19
j_gene: TRBJ2-7
abundance: few
len: 15
d_gene: -
CDR3aa: CASSIAGRGGYEQYF
CDR3nt: TGTGCCAGTAGTATAGCCGGACGGGGCGGCTACGAGCAGTACTTC

v_gene: TRBV20-1
j_gene: TRBJ2-7
abundance: many
len: 13
d_gene: TRBD1
CDR3aa: CSAPPGQGYEQYF
CDR3nt: TGCAGTGCTCCACCCGGACAGGGCTACGAGCAGTACTTC

v_gene: TRBV27
j_gene: TRBJ2-1
abundance: many
len: 14
d_gene: TRBD2
CDR3aa: CASSKSGRGNEQFF
CDR3nt: TGTGCCAGCAGTAAAAGCGGGAGAGGGAATGAGCAGTTCTTC

v_gene: TRBV10-3
j_gene: TRBJ2-2
abundance: many
len: 12
d_gene: -
CDR3aa: CAITVDTGELFF
CDR3nt: TGTGCCATCACAGTCGACACCGGGGAGCTGTTTTTT

v_gene: TRBV12-3/TRBV12-4
j_gene: TRBJ1-4
abundance: many
len: 14
d_gene: -
CDR3aa: CASCDNTKGEKLFF
CDR3nt: TGTGCCAGCTGCGATAATACAAAGGGTGAAAAACTGTTTTTT

v_gene: TRBV6-2/TRBV6-3
j_gene: TRBJ2-1
abundance: few
len: 14
d_gene: TRBD2
CDR3aa: CASMLAGGRNEQFF
CDR3nt: TGTGCCAGCATGCTAGCGGGTGGGCGCAATGAGCAGTTCTTC

v_gene: TRBV4-1
j_gene: TRBJ1-3
abundance: -
len: 17
d_gene: -
CDR3aa: CASSDDNWAQPGNTIYF
CDR3nt: TGCGCCAGCTCGGACGATAATTGGGCCCAACCTGGAAACACCATATATTTT

v_gene: TRBV11-2
j_gene: TRBJ2-1
abundance: once
len: 14
d_gene: TRBD2
CDR3aa: CASNLAGGGNEQFF
CDR3nt: TGTGCCAGCAACCTGGCGGGGGGCGGCAATGAGCAGTTCTTC

v_gene: TRBV7-9
j_gene: TRBJ2-1
abundance: many
len: 17
d_gene: TRBD2
CDR3aa: CASSSPGSTPAAGEQFF
CDR3nt: TGTGCCAGCAGCTCGCCGGGCTCGACACCGGCAGCGGGGGAGCAGTTCTTC

v_gene: TRBV5-4
j_gene: TRBJ1-5
abundance: -
len: 13
d_gene: -
CDR3aa: CASSLGPPGPQHF
CDR3nt: TGTGCCAGCAGCCTCGGACCTCCAGGGCCCCAGCATTTT

v_gene: TRBV14
j_gene: TRBJ1-5
abundance: few
len: 15
d_gene: -
CDR3aa: CASSQLGGPNQPQHF
CDR3nt: TGTGCCAGCAGCCAGTTGGGTGGACCCAATCAGCCCCAGCATTTT

v_gene: TRBV20-1
j_gene: TRBJ2-7
abundance: many
len: 14
d_gene: -
CDR3aa: CSAAGTEVSYEQYF
CDR3nt: TGCAGTGCCGCGGGGACAGAGGTCTCCTACGAGCAGTACTTC

v_gene: TRBV30
j_gene: TRBJ1-1
abundance: many
len: 17
d_gene: TRBD1
CDR3aa: CAWNRGLTVPQNTEAFF
CDR3nt: TGTGCCTGGAACAGGGGGCTGACGGTACCTCAGAACACTGAAGCTTTCTTT

v_gene: TRBV6-1
j_gene: TRBJ2-5
abundance: -
len: 15
d_gene: TRBD1
CDR3aa: CASRLTPGGRETQYF
CDR3nt: TGTGCCAGCAGGCTAACCCCAGGGGGCCGGGAGACCCAGTACTTC

v_gene: TRBV9
j_gene: TRBJ1-1
abundance: many
len: 14
d_gene: -
CDR3aa: CASSRGQILSEAFF
CDR3nt: TGTGCCAGCAGCAGAGGACAGATACTGTCTGAAGCTTTCTTT

v_gene: TRBV29-1
j_gene: TRBJ2-3
abundance: few
len: 14
d_gene: TRBD2
CDR3aa: CSVRLAGVSDTQYF
CDR3nt: TGCAGCGTTCGGCTAGCGGGAGTGTCAGATACGCAGTATTTT

v_gene: TRBV5-1
j_gene: TRBJ2-1
abundance: few
len: 14
d_gene: TRBD2
CDR3aa: CASSLGGSFNEQFF
CDR3nt: TGCGCCAGCAGCTTAGGCGGGAGTTTTAATGAGCAGTTCTTC

v_gene: TRBV27
j_gene: TRBJ2-7
abundance: -
len: 16
d_gene: TRBD2
CDR3aa: CASSSRLAESSYEQYF
CDR3nt: TGTGCCAGCAGTTCTAGACTAGCGGAATCCTCCTACGAGCAGTACTTC

v_gene: TRBV6-2/TRBV6-3
j_gene: TRBJ2-5
abundance: many
len: 18
d_gene: TRBD2
CDR3aa: CASSYLTWTSRWQETQYF
CDR3nt: TGTGCCAGCAGTTACTTAACTTGGACTAGCAGGTGGCAAGAGACCCAGTACTTC

v_gene: TRBV29-1
j_gene: TRBJ2-1
abundance: -
len: 14
d_gene: -
CDR3aa: CSFGDLSSYNEQFF
CDR3nt: TGCAGCTTCGGGGACCTAAGCTCCTACAATGAGCAGTTCTTC

v_gene: TRBV28
j_gene: TRBJ1-5
abundance: -
len: 14
d_gene: -
CDR3aa: CASSTTGGNQPQHF
CDR3nt: TGTGCCAGCAGTACTACTGGGGGCAATCAGCCCCAGCATTTT

v_gene: TRBV27
j_gene: TRBJ1-4
abundance: many
len: 17
d_gene: -
CDR3aa: CASSLSSPAATNEKLFF
CDR3nt: TGTGCCAGCAGTTTATCGTCCCCAGCAGCAACTAATGAAAAACTGTTTTTT

v_gene: TRBV5-1
j_gene: TRBJ2-7
abundance: -
len: 17
d_gene: TRBD2
CDR3aa: CASSLGEPGLAGVEQYF
CDR3nt: TGCGCCAGCAGCTTGGGGGAACCGGGACTAGCGGGAGTCGAGCAGTACTTC

v_gene: TRBV18
j_gene: TRBJ1-2
abundance: many
len: 15
d_gene: TRBD1
CDR3aa: CASSPRATGAEGYTF
CDR3nt: TGTGCCAGCTCACCACGTGCGACAGGGGCGGAAGGCTACACCTTC

v_gene: TRBV30
j_gene: TRBJ1-1
abundance: many
len: 14
d_gene: -
CDR3aa: CACRRKGGNTEAFF
CDR3nt: TGTGCCTGCCGTCGAAAGGGGGGCAACACTGAAGCTTTCTTT

v_gene: TRBV2
j_gene: TRBJ2-2
abundance: -
len: 13
d_gene: -
CDR3aa: CASRESHTGELFF
CDR3nt: TGTGCCAGCCGAGAGTCCCACACCGGGGAGCTGTTTTTT

v_gene: TRBV5-1
j_gene: TRBJ2-3
abundance: many
len: 14
d_gene: -
CDR3aa: CASSFDAPPDTQYF
CDR3nt: TGCGCCAGCAGCTTTGACGCACCCCCAGATACGCAGTATTTT

v_gene: TRBV20-1
j_gene: TRBJ2-5
abundance: -
len: 15
d_gene: TRBD1
CDR3aa: CSATLGTGVWETQYF
CDR3nt: TGCAGTGCTACCTTGGGGACAGGGGTTTGGGAGACCCAGTACTTC

v_gene: TRBV19
j_gene: TRBJ2-2
abundance: -
len: 13
d_gene: TRBD1
CDR3aa: CAGWDRNTGELFF
CDR3nt: TGTGCCGGCTGGGACAGGAACACCGGGGAGCTGTTTTTT

v_gene: TRBV28
j_gene: TRBJ2-3
abundance: many
len: 13
d_gene: -
CDR3aa: CASSARSTDTQYF
CDR3nt: TGTGCCAGCAGTGCGCGGAGCACAGATACGCAGTATTTT

v_gene: TRBV12-3/TRBV12-4
j_gene: TRBJ2-3
abundance: many
len: 15
d_gene: TRBD2
CDR3aa: CASTLLAGASDTQYF
CDR3nt: TGTGCCAGCACCTTACTAGCGGGAGCATCAGATACGCAGTATTTT

v_gene: TRBV7-6
j_gene: TRBJ2-1
abundance: -
len: 15
d_gene: -
CDR3aa: CASSLFLDPRDEQFF
CDR3nt: TGTGCCAGCAGCTTATTTTTGGACCCCAGGGATGAGCAGTTCTTC

v_gene: TRBV28
j_gene: TRBJ1-4
abundance: many
len: 17
d_gene: -
CDR3aa: CASSLWTGDGFDEKLFF
CDR3nt: TGTGCCAGCAGTTTATGGACGGGGGACGGATTCGATGAAAAACTGTTTTTT

v_gene: TRBV7-2
j_gene: TRBJ2-3
abundance: many
len: 18
d_gene: TRBD2
CDR3aa: CASSLRLAPAGAADTQYF
CDR3nt: TGTGCCAGCAGCTTAAGATTGGCCCCCGCGGGAGCGGCAGATACGCAGTATTTT

v_gene: TRBV20-1
j_gene: TRBJ1-2
abundance: -
len: 15
d_gene: TRBD1
CDR3aa: CSVNPQGVVSYGYTF
CDR3nt: TGCAGTGTCAACCCACAGGGGGTTGTCTCCTATGGCTACACCTTC